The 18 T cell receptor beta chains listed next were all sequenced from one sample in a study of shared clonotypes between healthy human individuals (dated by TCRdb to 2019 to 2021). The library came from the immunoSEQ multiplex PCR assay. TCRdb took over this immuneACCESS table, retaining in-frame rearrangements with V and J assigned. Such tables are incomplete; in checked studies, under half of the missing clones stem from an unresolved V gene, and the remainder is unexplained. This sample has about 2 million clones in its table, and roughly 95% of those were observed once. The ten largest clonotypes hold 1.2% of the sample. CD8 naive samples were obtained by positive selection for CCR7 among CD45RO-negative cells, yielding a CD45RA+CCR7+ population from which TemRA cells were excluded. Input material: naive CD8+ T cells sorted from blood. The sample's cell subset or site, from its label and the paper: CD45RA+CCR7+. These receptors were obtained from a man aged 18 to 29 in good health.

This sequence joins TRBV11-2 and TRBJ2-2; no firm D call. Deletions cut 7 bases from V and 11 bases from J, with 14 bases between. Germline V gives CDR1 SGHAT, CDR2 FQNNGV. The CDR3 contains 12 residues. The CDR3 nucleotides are TGTGCCAGCAAATCCATCGTTGGCGAGCTGTTTTTT. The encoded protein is CASKSIVGELFF. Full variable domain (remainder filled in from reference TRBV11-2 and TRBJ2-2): EAGVAQSPRYKIIEKRQSVAFWCNPISGHATLYWYQQILGQGPKLLIQFQNNGVVDDSQLPKDRFSAERLKGVDSTLKIQPAKLEDSAVYLCASKSIVGELFFGEGSRLTVL.

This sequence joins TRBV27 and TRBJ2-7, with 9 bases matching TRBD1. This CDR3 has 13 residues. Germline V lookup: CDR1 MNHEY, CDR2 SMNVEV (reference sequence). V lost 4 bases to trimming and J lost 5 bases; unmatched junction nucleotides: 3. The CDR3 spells CASSSRQGDEQYF. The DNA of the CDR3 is TGTGCCAGCAGTTCTCGACAGGGGGACGAGCAGTACTTC.

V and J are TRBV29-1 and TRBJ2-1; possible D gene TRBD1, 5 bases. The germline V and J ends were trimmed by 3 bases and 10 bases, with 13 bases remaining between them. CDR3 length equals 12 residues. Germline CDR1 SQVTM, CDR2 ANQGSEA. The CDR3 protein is CSVEQGPREQFF. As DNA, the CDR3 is TGCAGCGTTGAGCAGGGTCCGAGGGAGCAGTTCTTC.

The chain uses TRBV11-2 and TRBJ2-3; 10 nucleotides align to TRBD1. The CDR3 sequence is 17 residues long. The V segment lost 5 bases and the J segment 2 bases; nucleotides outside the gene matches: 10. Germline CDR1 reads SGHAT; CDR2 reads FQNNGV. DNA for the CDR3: TGTGCCAGCAGCCCCCTCGGGACAGGGGTTTCCACAGATACGCAGTATTTT. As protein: CASSPLGTGVSTDTQYF.

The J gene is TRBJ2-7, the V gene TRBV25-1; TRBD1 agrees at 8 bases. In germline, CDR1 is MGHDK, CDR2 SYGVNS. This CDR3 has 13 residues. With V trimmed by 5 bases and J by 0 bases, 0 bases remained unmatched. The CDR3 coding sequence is TGTGCCAGCAGTACAGGGGGCTCCTACGAGCAGTACTTC. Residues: CASSTGGSYEQYF.

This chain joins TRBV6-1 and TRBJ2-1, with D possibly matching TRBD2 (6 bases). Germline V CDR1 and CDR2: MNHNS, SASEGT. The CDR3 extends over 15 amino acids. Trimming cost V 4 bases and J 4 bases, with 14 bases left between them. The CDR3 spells CASSVSGEAYNEQFF. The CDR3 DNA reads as TGTGCCAGCAGTGTCTCGGGGGAGGCGTACAATGAGCAGTTCTTC.

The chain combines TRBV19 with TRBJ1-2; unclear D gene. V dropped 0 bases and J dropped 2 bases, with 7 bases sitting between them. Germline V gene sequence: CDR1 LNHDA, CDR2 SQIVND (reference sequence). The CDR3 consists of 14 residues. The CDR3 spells CASSIDAENYGYTF. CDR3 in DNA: TGTGCCAGTAGTATAGATGCCGAGAACTATGGCTACACCTTC.

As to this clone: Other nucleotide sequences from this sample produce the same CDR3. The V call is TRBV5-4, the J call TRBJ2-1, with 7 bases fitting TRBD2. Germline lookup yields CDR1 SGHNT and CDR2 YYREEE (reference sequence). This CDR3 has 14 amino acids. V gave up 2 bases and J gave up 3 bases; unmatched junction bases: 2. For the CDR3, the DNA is TGTGCCAGCAGCTTAGCGGGGAGCTACAATGAGCAGTTCTTC. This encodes CASSLAGSYNEQFF. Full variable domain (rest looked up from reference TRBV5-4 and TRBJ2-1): ETGVTQSPTHLIKTRGQQVTLRCSSQSGHNTVSWYQQALGQGPQFIFQYYREEENGRGNFPPRFSGLQFPNYSSELNVNALELDDSALYLCASSLAGSYNEQFFGPGTRLTVL.

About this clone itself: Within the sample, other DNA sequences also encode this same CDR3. The CDR3 here is CASSLAGSDEQYF. The CDR3, as DNA: TGTGCCAGCAGCTTAGCGGGGAGCGACGAGCAGTACTTC. The chain joins TRBV11-2 to TRBJ2-7, with D maybe TRBD2 (5 bases). V lost 1 base and J 5 bases, leaving 9 bases between the germline ends. In germline, CDR1 is SGHAT, CDR2 FQNNGV. The CDR3 sequence is 13 residues long.

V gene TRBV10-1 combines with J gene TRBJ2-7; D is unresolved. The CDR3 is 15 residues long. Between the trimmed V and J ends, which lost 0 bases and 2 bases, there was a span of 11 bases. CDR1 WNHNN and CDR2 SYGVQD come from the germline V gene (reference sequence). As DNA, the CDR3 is TGCGCCAGCAGTGAGTCCCCAGATTTTACCTACGAGCAGTACTTC. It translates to CASSESPDFTYEQYF.

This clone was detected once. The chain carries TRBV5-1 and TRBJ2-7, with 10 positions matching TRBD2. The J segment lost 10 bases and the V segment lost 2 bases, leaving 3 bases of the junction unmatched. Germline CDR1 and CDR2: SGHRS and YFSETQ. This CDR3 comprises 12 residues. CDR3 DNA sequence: TGCGCCAGCAGCTTAGCGGGAGGGCCACAGTACTTC. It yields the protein CASSLAGGPQYF. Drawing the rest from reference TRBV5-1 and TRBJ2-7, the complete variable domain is KAGVTQTPRYLIKTRGQQVTLSCSPISGHRSVSWYQQTPGQGLQFLFEYFSETQRNKGNFPGRFSGRQFSNSRSEMNVSTLELGDSALYLCASSLAGGPQYFGPGTRLTVT.

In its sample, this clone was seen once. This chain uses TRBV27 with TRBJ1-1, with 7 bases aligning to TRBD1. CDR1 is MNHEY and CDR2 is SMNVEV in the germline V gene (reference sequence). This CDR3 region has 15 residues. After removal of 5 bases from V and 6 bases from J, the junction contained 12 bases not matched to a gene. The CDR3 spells CASSVTGSPVAEAFF. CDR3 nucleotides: TGTGCCAGCAGTGTGACAGGGTCGCCAGTTGCTGAAGCTTTCTTT.

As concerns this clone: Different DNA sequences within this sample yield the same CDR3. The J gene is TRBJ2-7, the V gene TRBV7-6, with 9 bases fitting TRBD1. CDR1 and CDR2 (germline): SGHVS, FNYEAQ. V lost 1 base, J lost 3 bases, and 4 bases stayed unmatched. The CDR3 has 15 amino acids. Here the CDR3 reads CASSLEGTGNYEQYF. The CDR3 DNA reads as TGTGCCAGCAGCTTAGAAGGGACAGGGAACTACGAGCAGTACTTC.

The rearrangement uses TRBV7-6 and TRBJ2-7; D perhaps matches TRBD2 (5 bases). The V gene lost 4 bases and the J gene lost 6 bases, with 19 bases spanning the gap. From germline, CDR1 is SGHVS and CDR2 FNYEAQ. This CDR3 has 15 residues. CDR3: CASSSFPGMASEQYF. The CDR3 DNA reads TGTGCCAGCAGCTCGTTCCCGGGGATGGCCTCCGAGCAGTACTTC.

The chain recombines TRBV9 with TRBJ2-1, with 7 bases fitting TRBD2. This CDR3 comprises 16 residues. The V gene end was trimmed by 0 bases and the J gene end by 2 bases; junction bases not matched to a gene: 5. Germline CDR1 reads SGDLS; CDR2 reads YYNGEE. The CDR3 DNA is TGTGCCAGCAGCGTAGGCGGTGGGGGGGCCTACAATGAGCAGTTCTTC. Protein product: CASSVGGGGAYNEQFF.

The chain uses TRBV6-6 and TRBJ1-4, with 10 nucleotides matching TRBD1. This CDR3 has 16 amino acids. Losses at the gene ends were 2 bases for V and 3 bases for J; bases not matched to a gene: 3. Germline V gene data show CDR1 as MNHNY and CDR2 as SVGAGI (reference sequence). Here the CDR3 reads CASSYRQGAANEKLFF. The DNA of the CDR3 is TGTGCCAGCAGTTACCGACAGGGGGCGGCTAATGAAAAACTGTTTTTT.

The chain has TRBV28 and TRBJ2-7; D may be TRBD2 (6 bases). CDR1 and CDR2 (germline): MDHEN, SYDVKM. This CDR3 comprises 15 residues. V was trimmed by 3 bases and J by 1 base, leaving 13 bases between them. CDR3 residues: CASSFRRGRSYEQYF. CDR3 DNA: TGTGCCAGCAGTTTTCGGCGGGGCCGTTCCTACGAGCAGTACTTC.

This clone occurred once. This CDR3 is CATRQGWADTQYF. CDR3 coding DNA: TGTGCCACCAGACAGGGGTGGGCAGATACGCAGTATTTT. The chain carries TRBV27 and TRBJ2-3, with 8 positions matching TRBD1. The germline V gene encodes CDR1 MNHEY and CDR2 SMNVEV (reference sequence). The junction had 7 bases not matched to a gene; V was cut back by 10 bases and J by 4 bases. This CDR3 has 13 amino acids.